This TCR beta chain is drawn from a study of monozygotic twins with cystic fibrosis. Per germline, CDR1 MDHEN and CDR2 SYDVKM. V dropped 6 bases and J dropped 5; count of bases not matched to a gene: 5. CDR3 length: 13 amino acids. Study outcomes and limitations: Co-twins had the most similar V usage for 13 of 16 pairs, J for 8. The repertoire was suggested to be naive-dominated, clonality median around 0.01. Unrelated CF individuals shared fewer identical clonotypes than monozygotic CF twins.

Libraries were prepared by immunoSEQ multiplex PCR; TCRdb keeps only in-frame clonotypes and omits some of them. The sample contains 9,500 to 10,000 clones, 98% to 99% of which appear only once. A note on this clone: Its antigen is not known.

Sequencing was performed on blood. V gene TRBV28 combines with J gene TRBJ2-7; 9 nucleotides match TRBD1. The source of this sequence is a girl aged 2 to 10 with cystic fibrosis. The CDR3 sequence: CASRDRGSNEQYF. The CDR3 coding sequence is TGTGCCAGCAGGGACAGGGGATCTAACGAGCAGTACTTC.